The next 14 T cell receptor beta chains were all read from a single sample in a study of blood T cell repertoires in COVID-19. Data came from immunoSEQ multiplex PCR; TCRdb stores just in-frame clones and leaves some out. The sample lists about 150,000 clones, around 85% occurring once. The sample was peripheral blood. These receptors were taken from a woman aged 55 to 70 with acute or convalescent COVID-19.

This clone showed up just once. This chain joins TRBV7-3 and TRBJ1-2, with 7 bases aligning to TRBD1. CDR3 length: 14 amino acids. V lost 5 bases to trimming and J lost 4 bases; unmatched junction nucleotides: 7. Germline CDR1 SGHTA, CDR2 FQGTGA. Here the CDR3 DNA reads TGTGCCAGCAGCCCCACAGGGGATAGCTATGGCTACACCTTC. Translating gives CASSPTGDSYGYTF.

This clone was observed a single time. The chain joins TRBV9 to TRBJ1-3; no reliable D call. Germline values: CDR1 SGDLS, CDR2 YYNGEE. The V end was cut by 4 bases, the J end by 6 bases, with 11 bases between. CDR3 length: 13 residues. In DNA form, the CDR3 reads TGTGCCAGCAGCACAAACCCAGAAAACACCATATATTTT. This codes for CASSTNPENTIYF.

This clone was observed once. As DNA, the CDR3 is TGTGCCACCAGTGACCTATTGGACAGGGCGAACACTGAAGCTTTCTTT. Protein sequence: CATSDLLDRANTEAFF. This chain joins TRBV24-1 and TRBJ1-1; 8 positions match TRBD1. The ends lost 4 bases at V and 1 base at J; junction bases unmatched: 7. The V gene's germline CDR1 is KGHDR and CDR2 SFDVKD. The length of the CDR3 is 16 residues.

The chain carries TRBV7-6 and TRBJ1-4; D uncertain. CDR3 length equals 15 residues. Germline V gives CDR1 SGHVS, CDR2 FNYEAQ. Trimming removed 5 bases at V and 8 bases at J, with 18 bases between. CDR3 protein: CASSQLNTGGEKLFF. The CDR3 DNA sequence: TGTGCCAGCAGCCAACTAAATACCGGTGGGGAAAAACTGTTTTTT. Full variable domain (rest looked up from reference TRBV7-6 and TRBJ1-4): GAGVSQSPRYKVTKRGQDVALRCDPISGHVSLYWYRQALGQGPEFLTYFNYEAQQDKSGLPNDRFSAERPEGSISTLTIQRTEQRDSAMYRCASSQLNTGGEKLFFGSGTQLSVL.

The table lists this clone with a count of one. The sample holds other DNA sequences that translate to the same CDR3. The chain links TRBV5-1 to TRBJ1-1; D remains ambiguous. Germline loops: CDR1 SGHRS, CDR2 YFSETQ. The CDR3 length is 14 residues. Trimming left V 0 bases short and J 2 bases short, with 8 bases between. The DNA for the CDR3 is TGCGCCAGCAGCTTGGAGGGAGTAAACACTGAAGCTTTCTTT. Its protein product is CASSLEGVNTEAFF.

CDR3: CASSTSRQGNGYTF. DNA of the CDR3: TGTGCCAGCTCCACGTCGAGACAGGGTAATGGCTACACCTTC. The chain recombines TRBV18 with TRBJ1-2, with TRBD1 identical over 7 bases. This CDR3 is built from 14 residues. Germline CDR1 and CDR2: KGHSH and LQKENI. With 6 bases clipped from V and 6 bases from J, the junction kept 10 bases outside the gene matches. Drawing the rest from reference TRBV18 and TRBJ1-2, the complete variable domain is NAGVMQNPRHLVRRRGQEARLRCSPMKGHSHVYWYRQLPEEGLKFMVYLQKENIIDESGMPKERFSAEFPKEGPSILRIQQVVRGDSAAYFCASSTSRQGNGYTFGSGTRLTVV.

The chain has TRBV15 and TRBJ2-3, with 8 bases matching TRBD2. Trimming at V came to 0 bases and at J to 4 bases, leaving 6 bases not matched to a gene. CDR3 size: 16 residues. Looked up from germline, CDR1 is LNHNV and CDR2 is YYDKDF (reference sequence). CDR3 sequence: CATSRDPRRGADTQYF. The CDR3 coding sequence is TGTGCCACCAGCAGAGACCCCCGGCGGGGGGCAGATACGCAGTATTTT.

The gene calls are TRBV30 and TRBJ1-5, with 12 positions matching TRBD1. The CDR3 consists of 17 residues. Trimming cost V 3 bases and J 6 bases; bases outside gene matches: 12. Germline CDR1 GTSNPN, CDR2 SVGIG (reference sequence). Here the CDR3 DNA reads TGTGCCTGGAGCCCAAAGGAGGGACAGGGGGCAGGTCAGCCCCAGCATTTT. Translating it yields CAWSPKEGQGAGQPQHF.

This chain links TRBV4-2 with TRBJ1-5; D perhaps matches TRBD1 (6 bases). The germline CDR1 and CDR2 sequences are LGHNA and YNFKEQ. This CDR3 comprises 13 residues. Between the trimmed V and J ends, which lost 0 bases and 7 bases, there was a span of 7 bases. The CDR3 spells CASSQDRGQPQHF. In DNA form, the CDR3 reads TGTGCCAGCAGCCAAGACAGGGGACAGCCCCAGCATTTT.

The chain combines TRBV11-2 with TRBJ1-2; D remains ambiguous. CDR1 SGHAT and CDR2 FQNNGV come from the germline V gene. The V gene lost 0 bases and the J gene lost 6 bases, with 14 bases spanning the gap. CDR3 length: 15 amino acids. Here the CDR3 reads CASSLDFGRADGYTF. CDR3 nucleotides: TGTGCCAGCAGCTTAGATTTCGGGAGAGCGGATGGCTACACCTTC.

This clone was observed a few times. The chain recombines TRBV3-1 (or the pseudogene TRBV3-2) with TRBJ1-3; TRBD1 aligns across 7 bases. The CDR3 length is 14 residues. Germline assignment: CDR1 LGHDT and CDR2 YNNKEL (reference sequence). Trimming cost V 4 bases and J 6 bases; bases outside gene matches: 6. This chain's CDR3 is CASSPGTVLNTIYF. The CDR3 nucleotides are TGTGCCAGCAGCCCCGGGACAGTATTAAACACCATATATTTT.

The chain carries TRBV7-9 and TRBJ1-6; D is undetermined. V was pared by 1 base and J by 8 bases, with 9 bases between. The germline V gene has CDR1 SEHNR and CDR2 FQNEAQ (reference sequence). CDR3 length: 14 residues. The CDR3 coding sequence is TGTGCCAGCAGCTTAGGGCAGACTTATTCACCCCTCCACTTT. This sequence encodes CASSLGQTYSPLHF.

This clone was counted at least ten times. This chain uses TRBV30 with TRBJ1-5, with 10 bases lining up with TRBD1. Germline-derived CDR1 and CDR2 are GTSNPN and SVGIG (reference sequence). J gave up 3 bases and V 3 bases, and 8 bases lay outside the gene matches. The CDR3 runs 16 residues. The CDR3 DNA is TGTGCCTGGAGGCCCCTCGGGACAGGGGTCAATCAGCCCCAGCATTTT. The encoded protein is CAWRPLGTGVNQPQHF.

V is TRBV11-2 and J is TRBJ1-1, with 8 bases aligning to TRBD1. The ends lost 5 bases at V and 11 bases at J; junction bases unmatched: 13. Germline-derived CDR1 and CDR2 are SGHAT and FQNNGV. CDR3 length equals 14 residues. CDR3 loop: CASSGPGTGLFAFF. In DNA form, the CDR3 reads TGTGCCAGCAGCGGCCCCGGGACAGGCCTGTTTGCTTTCTTT.